This T cell receptor beta chain was captured by sequencing in a study of graft-versus-host responses after intestinal transplantation. About the research overall: The whole recipient group had anti-thymocyte globulin induction followed by tacrolimus and steroids for two to three years.

Trimming cost V 4 bases and J 4 bases, with 14 bases left between them. This CDR3 is 15 amino acids long. In germline, CDR1 is SGHKS, CDR2 YYEKEE (reference sequence). Study-wide results and caveats: Those patients showing graft-donor T cell macrochimerism displayed high graft-versus-host to host-versus-graft clonal ratios in allografts.

This clone has more than one count but fewer than ten. The antigen is not known. The assay was immunoSEQ multiplex PCR, and TCRdb's table has in-frame clones only and misses some. This table holds 100,000 to 140,000 clones, over 80% found once. Sequencing used unstimulated CD4+ T cells sorted from spleen or lymph node cells, obtained before transplant. The rearrangement uses TRBV5-5 and TRBJ2-2; D unresolved. This receptor was taken from a human donor who was the organ donor for an intestinal transplant. CDR3 coding DNA: TGTGCCAGCAGCCTAGAAGTTCGCGGCACCGGGGAGCTGTTTTTT. This sequence encodes CASSLEVRGTGELFF.